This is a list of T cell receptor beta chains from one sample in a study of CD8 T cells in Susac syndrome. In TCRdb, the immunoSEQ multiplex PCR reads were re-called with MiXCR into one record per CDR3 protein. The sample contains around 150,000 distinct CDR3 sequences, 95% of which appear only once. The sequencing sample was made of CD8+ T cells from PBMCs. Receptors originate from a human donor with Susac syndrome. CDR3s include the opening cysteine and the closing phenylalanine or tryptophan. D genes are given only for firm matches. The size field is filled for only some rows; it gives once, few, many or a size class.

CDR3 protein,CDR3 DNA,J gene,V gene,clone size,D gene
CASSQAHGGGLYEQYF,TGCGCCAGCAGCCAAGCACATGGAGGGGGCTTATACGAGCAGTACTTC,TRBJ2-7,TRBV4-1,-,-
CASSLSPGTGIGAKNIQYF,TGTGCCAGCAGTCTTAGTCCCGGGACAGGGATCGGGGCCAAAAACATTCAGTACTTC,TRBJ2-4,TRBV28,-,TRBD1
CASSPGWTGVPTGGGTDTQYF,TGTGCCAGCAGTCCCGGCTGGACAGGGGTTCCTACGGGAGGTGGCACAGATACGCAGTATTTT,TRBJ2-3,TRBV6-1,-,TRBD1
CASSANVLTPRNTEAFF,TGTGCCAGCAGCGCGAACGTGCTGACCCCCCGAAACACTGAAGCTTTCTTT,TRBJ1-1,TRBV9,-,-
CASSEYGVGEKLFF,TGTGCCAGCAGTGAATACGGGGTCGGTGAAAAACTGTTTTTT,TRBJ1-4,TRBV25-1,-,-
CASSNFDQEAFF,TGTGCCAGCAGTAATTTTGACCAGGAAGCTTTCTTT,TRBJ1-1,TRBV28,-,-
CASSSPGTSGLYNEQFF,TGTGCCAGCAGCTCTCCCGGGACTAGCGGCCTCTACAATGAGCAGTTCTTC,TRBJ2-1,TRBV28,-,TRBD2
CASSSIGEQFF,TGTGCCAGCAGTAGCATAGGTGAGCAGTTCTTC,TRBJ2-1,TRBV6-5,-,-
CATSDPFLGYNEQFF,TGTGCCACCAGTGATCCCTTCCTAGGGTACAATGAGCAGTTCTTC,TRBJ2-1,TRBV24-1,-,-
CASSLPGGTSGSTPRPYEQYF,TGCGCCAGCAGCTTGCCCGGGGGGACTAGCGGGAGCACTCCTAGGCCCTACGAGCAGTACTTC,TRBJ2-7,TRBV5-1,-,TRBD2
CSARGTHQRQSSLEQYF,TGCAGTGCTAGAGGGACTCATCAAAGGCAGTCTAGTCTCGAGCAGTACTTC,TRBJ2-7,TRBV20-1,-,-
CASSYGGEQYF,TGTGCCAGCAGTTACGGGGGCGAGCAGTACTTC,TRBJ2-7,TRBV6-5,few,-
CASSQAEQTQYF,TGTGCCAGTAGTCAAGCAGAGCAGACCCAGTACTTC,TRBJ2-5,TRBV19,-,-
CSAPGFADVNEQFF,TGCAGCGCCCCCGGGTTTGCGGACGTCAATGAGCAGTTCTTC,TRBJ2-1,TRBV29-1,-,-
CASSEHRGHGYTF,TGTGCCAGCAGCGAACACAGGGGGCACGGCTACACCTTC,TRBJ1-2,TRBV7-6,-,TRBD1
CATTEGLEGYEQYF,TGTGCCACCACGGAGGGACTAGAGGGATACGAGCAGTACTTC,TRBJ2-7,TRBV24-1,-,TRBD2
CSVPDSNEKLFF,TGCAGCGTTCCGGACTCTAATGAAAAACTGTTTTTT,TRBJ1-4,TRBV29-1,-,-
CASSLGEREGRSGELFF,TGCGCCAGCAGCTTGGGCGAGCGGGAGGGAAGATCCGGGGAGCTGTTTTTT,TRBJ2-2,TRBV5-1,-,TRBD2
CASSSLWLAGDLAKNIQYF,TGTGCCAGCAGCTCCCTGTGGCTAGCGGGGGACTTAGCCAAAAACATTCAGTACTTC,TRBJ2-4,TRBV27,-,TRBD2
CASLRDSSGGYTF,TGTGCCAGCTTGAGAGACAGTTCTGGGGGCTACACCTTC,TRBJ1-2,TRBV19,-,-
CASSKDSMAGVGYEQYF,TGTGCCAGCAGCAAAGACAGTATGGCGGGAGTGGGCTACGAGCAGTACTTC,TRBJ2-7,TRBV21-1,-,-
CATRGTEAFF,TGTGCCACCCGAGGCACTGAAGCTTTCTTT,TRBJ1-1,TRBV12-3/TRBV12-4,-,-
CASSQGGLGGNNEQFF,TGTGCCAGCAGCCAGGGGGGACTCGGCGGGAACAATGAGCAGTTCTTC,TRBJ2-1,TRBV3-1,-,-
CASSPGGGFTYNEQFF,TGTGCCAGCAGTCCCGGCGGAGGGTTCACCTACAATGAGCAGTTCTTC,TRBJ2-1,TRBV7-6,-,-
CASSYLTSQETQYF,TGTGCCAGCAGTTACCTCACTAGTCAAGAGACCCAGTACTTC,TRBJ2-5,TRBV6-2/TRBV6-3,-,-
CASSTGQNNEQFF,TGCGCCAGCAGCACGGGACAGAACAATGAGCAGTTCTTC,TRBJ2-1,TRBV5-1,-,TRBD1
CASSLGTSGRTGLF,TGTGCCAGCAGCTTAGGGACTAGCGGGAGAACCGGACTCTTC,TRBJ2-1,TRBV13,-,TRBD2
CASSLGTSTYNEQFF,TGCGCCAGCAGCTTGGGGACTAGCACCTACAATGAGCAGTTCTTC,TRBJ2-1,TRBV5-1,-,TRBD2
CASSQDLKDLAFVKDTQYF,TGTGCCAGCAGCCAAGATCTTAAAGACCTTGCCTTCGTGAAGGATACGCAGTATTTT,TRBJ2-3,TRBV14,-,-
CASSVGGTSGNEQFF,TGTGCCAGCAGCGTAGGCGGGACTAGCGGGAATGAGCAGTTCTTC,TRBJ2-1,TRBV9,-,TRBD2
CASTQGAREGYTF,TGTGCCAGCACCCAGGGGGCGCGGGAGGGCTACACCTTC,TRBJ1-2,TRBV12-3/TRBV12-4,-,TRBD1
CASRYAGGTSGRNEQFF,TGTGCCAGCAGATATGCGGGAGGGACTAGCGGGAGGAATGAGCAGTTCTTC,TRBJ2-1,TRBV7-3,-,TRBD2
CSTLAGDGSEDTGELFF,TGCAGCACTTTAGCGGGAGACGGGAGCGAGGACACCGGGGAGCTGTTTTTT,TRBJ2-2,TRBV29-1,-,TRBD2
CSARRRGTGGTEAFF,TGCAGTGCTAGGAGGCGTGGGACTGGAGGAACTGAAGCTTTCTTT,TRBJ1-1,TRBV20-1,-,-
CASSQDGGGDEQFF,TGCGCCAGCAGCCAAGATGGAGGGGGGGATGAGCAGTTCTTC,TRBJ2-1,TRBV4-1,-,-
CSVEGLAGGHLSYEQYF,TGCAGCGTTGAGGGACTAGCGGGAGGTCACCTTTCCTACGAGCAGTACTTC,TRBJ2-7,TRBV29-1,-,TRBD2
CASSVGLADYYNEQFF,TGTGCCAGCAGCGTAGGACTAGCGGATTACTACAATGAGCAGTTCTTC,TRBJ2-1,TRBV9,-,TRBD2
CASSQMNNEQFF,TGTGCCAGCAGTCAGATGAACAATGAGCAGTTCTTC,TRBJ2-1,TRBV27,-,-
CSVDNLLWTGRYEQFF,TGCAGCGTCGACAACTTACTTTGGACAGGGAGGTATGAGCAGTTCTTC,TRBJ2-1,TRBV29-1,-,TRBD1
CASSPWTGHNQPQHF,TGTGCCAGCAGCCCCTGGACAGGGCACAATCAGCCCCAGCATTTT,TRBJ1-5,TRBV12-3/TRBV12-4,-,TRBD1
CASESGQGPYEQYF,TGTGCCAGCGAGTCGGGACAGGGTCCTTACGAGCAGTACTTC,TRBJ2-7,TRBV28,-,TRBD1
CASSHGRETLPMNTEAFF,TGTGCCAGCAGCCATGGCCGCGAGACTCTCCCTATGAACACTGAAGCTTTCTTT,TRBJ1-1,TRBV4-2,-,-
CASSQDAPPSGRAVDTQYF,TGCGCCAGCAGCCAAGATGCCCCGCCCAGCGGGAGGGCAGTAGATACGCAGTATTTT,TRBJ2-3,TRBV4-1,-,TRBD2
CASSQELTYEQFF,TGCGCCAGCAGCCAAGAACTGACATATGAGCAGTTCTTC,TRBJ2-1,TRBV4-1,-,-
CASVGQAQYEQYF,TGTGCCAGCGTGGGACAGGCCCAGTACGAGCAGTACTTC,TRBJ2-7,TRBV7-9,-,TRBD1
CASSLWGSEQYF,TGTGCCAGCAGTTTATGGGGGAGCGAGCAGTACTTC,TRBJ2-7,TRBV27,-,-
CASSQDGGRAHYNEQFF,TGTGCCAGCAGCCAAGATGGCGGGAGGGCTCACTACAATGAGCAGTTCTTC,TRBJ2-1,TRBV3-1,-,TRBD2
CASSLAGALETQYF,TGTGCCAGCAGCTTAGCGGGGGCGCTGGAGACCCAGTACTTC,TRBJ2-5,TRBV7-9,-,-
CATSREGGTDTQYF,TGTGCCACCAGCAGAGAAGGGGGAACAGATACGCAGTATTTT,TRBJ2-3,TRBV15,-,-
CASSQESVSSYEQYF,TGCGCCAGCAGCCAAGAATCCGTAAGCTCCTACGAGCAGTACTTC,TRBJ2-7,TRBV4-1,-,-
CASSEFGAGEYNEQFF,TGTGCCAGCAGTGAATTCGGGGCGGGGGAATACAATGAGCAGTTCTTC,TRBJ2-1,TRBV2,-,TRBD2
CASSQGRETQYF,TGTGCTAGCAGCCAAGGGCGGGAGACCCAGTACTTC,TRBJ2-5,TRBV7-7,-,-
CASSLGTARAEAFF,TGTGCCAGCAGCTTAGGGACAGCGCGCGCTGAAGCTTTCTTT,TRBJ1-1,TRBV7-9,-,-
CAWSVHETPEETQYF,TGTGCCTGGAGTGTACATGAGACCCCAGAGGAGACCCAGTACTTC,TRBJ2-5,TRBV30,-,-
CASRPTRGNRDTEAFF,TGTGCCAGCAGACCGACCAGGGGAAACAGGGACACTGAAGCTTTCTTT,TRBJ1-1,TRBV28,-,-
CSVDFPSGRAEETQYF,TGCAGCGTTGATTTTCCTAGCGGGAGGGCTGAGGAGACCCAGTACTTC,TRBJ2-5,TRBV29-1,-,TRBD2
CASCRAEGERDEQYF,TGCGCCAGCTGTAGGGCCGAGGGTGAGCGGGACGAGCAGTACTTC,TRBJ2-7,TRBV5-1,-,-
CASSPDRYGYTF,TGTGCCAGCAGTCCGGACAGATATGGCTACACCTTC,TRBJ1-2,TRBV7-6,few,-
CASSYWVVSGELFF,TGTGCCAGCAGTTACTGGGTGGTGTCCGGGGAGCTGTTTTTT,TRBJ2-2,TRBV6-2/TRBV6-3,-,-
CASSLGREEGEQFF,TGTGCCAGCAGCTTAGGCCGGGAGGAGGGTGAGCAGTTCTTC,TRBJ2-1,TRBV13,-,TRBD2